This passage covers 13 T cell receptor beta chains from one sample sequenced in a study of cytomegalovirus exposure and HLA in healthy donors. This PCR relied on a set of 60 Vbeta primers and 13 Jbeta primers. Clones were read by immunoSEQ multiplex PCR, and TCRdb kept only the in-frame ones, dropping some. The sample carries some 130,000 clones, more than 80% recorded once. The sample consisted of PBMCs. The source of these receptors is a woman in her 30s in good health and CMV-seropositive.

The chain couples TRBV6-6 to TRBJ2-5; perhaps TRBD1 as D (5 bases). In germline, CDR1 is MNHNY, CDR2 SVGAGI (reference sequence). CDR3 length: 14 residues. V dropped 2 bases and J dropped 1 base, with 8 bases sitting between them. The CDR3 loop is CASSYRQLQETQYF. The CDR3 DNA sequence: TGTGCCAGCAGTTACAGACAGCTCCAAGAGACCCAGTACTTC.

This clone has more than one count but fewer than ten. The chain recombines TRBV6-6 with TRBJ1-3; TRBD1 is a possible D gene (6 bases). The V and J ends lost 5 bases and 4 bases respectively, with 18 bases between them. CDR3 length equals 16 residues. Germline CDR1 and CDR2: MNHNY and SVGAGI (reference sequence). The DNA for the CDR3 is TGTGCCAGCAGTCGCAATCAGGGGTTTAGCGGAAACACCATATATTTT. Translation gives CASSRNQGFSGNTIYF.

CDR3 residues: CASSPWTANKSPLHF. CDR3 bases: TGTGCCAGCAGCCCCTGGACAGCCAACAAATCACCCCTCCACTTT. V and J are TRBV7-7 and TRBJ1-6; tentatively, D is TRBD1 (6 bases). The CDR3 runs to 15 residues. CDR1 is SSHAT and CDR2 is FNYEAQ in the germline V gene (reference sequence). V was pared by 5 bases and J by 10 bases, with 18 bases between.

This clone occurred once. The CDR3 region is CAISESTQGGNIQYF. CDR3 sequence (DNA): TGTGCCATCAGTGAGTCGACACAGGGGGGGAACATTCAGTACTTC. The chain is built from TRBV10-3 and TRBJ2-4, with D possibly TRBD1 on 8 matching bases. Germline CDR1 and CDR2: ENHRY and SYGVKD. The V end lost 0 bases, the J end lost 7 bases, and 13 bases lay between the germline ends. This CDR3 is 15 amino acids long.

The chain links TRBV9 to TRBJ1-6; D remains unclear. The CDR3 covers 15 residues. In germline, CDR1 is SGDLS, CDR2 YYNGEE. With 0 bases removed from V and 7 bases from J, the gap between germline ends came to 11 bases. In nucleotides, the CDR3 is TGTGCCAGCAGCGTAGCTTCGACGGGAAATTCACCCCTCCACTTT. It translates to CASSVASTGNSPLHF.

The chain uses TRBV2 and TRBJ1-5, with D perhaps TRBD1 (5 bases). The germline CDR1 and CDR2 sequences are SNHLY and FYNNEI. CDR3 length: 15 residues. The V gene lost 5 bases and the J gene lost 1 base, with 12 bases spanning the gap. The CDR3 DNA follows: TGTGCCAGCAGTCTAGGGGCAAGGAGCAATCAGCCCCAGCATTTT. Protein product: CASSLGARSNQPQHF.

CDR3 sequence: CASSISANSYNEQFF. The CDR3 nucleotides read TGTGCCAGTAGTATTAGCGCGAACTCCTACAATGAGCAGTTCTTC. The chain links TRBV19 to TRBJ2-1; a possible D gene is TRBD2 (5 bases). The CDR3 is made up of 15 amino acids. Germline CDR1 is LNHDA and CDR2 is SQIVND (reference sequence). Trimming took off 3 bases at V and 0 bases at J, with 9 bases between the two ends.

The chain couples TRBV7-8 to TRBJ2-1; 11 bases fit TRBD1. J was trimmed by 9 bases and V by 4 bases; bases with no gene match: 8. The CDR3 consists of 15 residues. Germline CDR1 reads SGHVS; CDR2 reads FQNEAQ. CDR3 protein: CASSSLGQGAGEQFF. The CDR3 DNA sequence: TGTGCCAGCAGCTCCCTCGGACAGGGGGCGGGTGAGCAGTTCTTC. Combining the CDR3 with reference TRBV7-8 and TRBJ2-1 gives the whole variable domain GAGVSQSPRYKVAKRGQDVALRCDPISGHVSLFWYQQALGQGPEFLTYFQNEAQLDKSGLPSDRFFAERPEGSVSTLKIQRTQQEDSAVYLCASSSLGQGAGEQFFGPGTRLTVL.

J is TRBJ2-5 and V is TRBV5-6, with 7 bases identical to TRBD1. J was trimmed by 2 bases and V by 3 bases; bases with no gene match: 10. CDR3 size: 16 residues. CDR1 is SGHDT, CDR2 YYEEEE, per germline. As DNA, the CDR3 is TGTGCCAGCAGCTCGACAGGGCAGTTCGTTCAAGAGACCCAGTACTTC. Protein product: CASSSTGQFVQETQYF.

The chain employs TRBV30 and TRBJ1-1; 9 nucleotides match TRBD1. CDR3 length: 13 residues. Germline assignment: CDR1 GTSNPN and CDR2 SVGIG (reference sequence). The V segment lost 5 bases and the J segment 1 base; nucleotides outside the gene matches: 2. CDR3 DNA sequence: TGTGCCTGGCAGACAGGGGGGAACACTGAAGCTTTCTTT. It yields the protein CAWQTGGNTEAFF.

This sequence joins TRBV5-1 and TRBJ1-3; D is ambiguous. Trimming left V 7 bases short and J 0 bases short, with 14 bases between. Looked up from germline, CDR1 is SGHRS and CDR2 is YFSETQ. There are 15 residues in the CDR3. The CDR3 is CASGTDGVSGNTIYF. The CDR3 region has the DNA TGCGCCAGCGGAACGGACGGGGTCTCTGGAAACACCATATATTTT.

V and J are TRBV15 and TRBJ2-7; 9 nucleotides agree with TRBD2. CDR1 and CDR2 from the germline V gene are LNHNV and YYDKDF (reference sequence). The CDR3 covers 15 residues. With V trimmed by 0 bases and J by 3 bases, 3 bases remained unmatched. The CDR3 nucleotides read TGTGCCACCAGCAGAGAGCATAGCGGGAGCTACGAGCAGTACTTC. Translating gives CATSREHSGSYEQYF.

The chain joins TRBV7-9 to TRBJ2-2, with D unresolved. The CDR3 has 13 residues. V gave up 2 bases and J gave up 5 bases, with 6 bases separating them. Germline CDR1 SEHNR, CDR2 FQNEAQ (reference sequence). CDR3 coding DNA: TGTGCCAGCAGCTTATCCGGGACCGGGGAGCTGTTTTTT. It yields the protein CASSLSGTGELFF.